This T cell receptor beta chain was recovered during a study of T-cell reconstitution after alpha-beta-depleted transplantation in children. General observations from the study: Certain patients had high TCRbeta diversity at day 60, and it came from recipient T cells and thymic progenitors that survived. There were reportedly several hundred expanded graft clones from which alpha-beta T cells came about two months after transplant. Newly generated T cells supplied most T-cell counts and diversity one year post-transplant.

Unique molecular identifiers were used in preparing the TCRbeta library. Using its own MiXCR run on the PCR reads, TCRdb lists one record per CDR3 protein. The sample gives around 120,000 distinct CDR3 sequences, roughly 23% of which show up once; roughly 10% is in the top ten. Between the trimmed V and J ends, which lost 7 bases and 6 bases, there was a span of 7 bases. CDR3 length: 11 amino acids. Germline lookup yields CDR1 MNHEY and CDR2 SVGEGT. This clonotype was detected once. Its antigen is currently unknown. The clonotype was recovered from a male patient aged 2 to 10 who had a stem cell transplant for chronic granulomatous disease, so the T cells may come from the graft donor. The chain combines TRBV6-2 or TRBV6-3 with TRBJ2-1; D call uncertain. The source material was PBMCs, mostly from graft donor cells, sampled 180 days after TCRalphabeta/CD19-depleted stem cell transplant. CDR3 DNA sequence: TGTGCCAGCACAGATCTCAATGAGCAGTTCTTC. Amino acids: CASTDLNEQFF.